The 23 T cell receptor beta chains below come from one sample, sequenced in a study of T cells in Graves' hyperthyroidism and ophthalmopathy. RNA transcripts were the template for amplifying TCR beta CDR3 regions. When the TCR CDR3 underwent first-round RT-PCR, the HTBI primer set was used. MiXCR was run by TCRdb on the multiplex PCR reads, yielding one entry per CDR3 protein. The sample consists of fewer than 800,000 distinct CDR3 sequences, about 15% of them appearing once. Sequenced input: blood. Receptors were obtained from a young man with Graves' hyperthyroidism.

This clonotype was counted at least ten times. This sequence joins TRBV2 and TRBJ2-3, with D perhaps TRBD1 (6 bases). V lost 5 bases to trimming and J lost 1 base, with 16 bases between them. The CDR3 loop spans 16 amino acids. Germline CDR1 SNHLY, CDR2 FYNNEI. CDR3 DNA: TGTGCCAGCAGTAGCGGACAGTATAAACGCACAGATACGCAGTATTTT. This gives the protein CASSSGQYKRTDTQYF.

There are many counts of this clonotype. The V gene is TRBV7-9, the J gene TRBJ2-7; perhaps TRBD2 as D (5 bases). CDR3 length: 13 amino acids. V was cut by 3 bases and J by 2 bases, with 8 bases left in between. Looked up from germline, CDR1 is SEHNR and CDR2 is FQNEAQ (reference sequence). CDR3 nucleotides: TGTGCCAGCAGCTTCGAGGGCCCCTACGAGCAGTACTTC. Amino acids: CASSFEGPYEQYF.

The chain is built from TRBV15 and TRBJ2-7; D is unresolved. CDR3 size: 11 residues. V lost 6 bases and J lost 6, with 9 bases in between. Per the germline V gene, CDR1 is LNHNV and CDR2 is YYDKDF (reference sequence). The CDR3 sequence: CATRPDGEQYF. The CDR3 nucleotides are TGTGCCACCAGGCCCGACGGCGAGCAGTACTTC.

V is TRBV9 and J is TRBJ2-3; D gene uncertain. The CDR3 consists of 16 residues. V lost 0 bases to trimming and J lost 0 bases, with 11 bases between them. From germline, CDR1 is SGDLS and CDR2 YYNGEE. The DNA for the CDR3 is TGTGCCAGCAGCGTAGTACACGGGCGGAGCACAGATACGCAGTATTTT. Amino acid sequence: CASSVVHGRSTDTQYF.

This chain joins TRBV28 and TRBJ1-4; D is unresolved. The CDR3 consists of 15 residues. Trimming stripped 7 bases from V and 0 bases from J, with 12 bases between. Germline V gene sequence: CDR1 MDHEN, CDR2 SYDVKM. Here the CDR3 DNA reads TGTGCCAGCACGGAAACTCCCTCAACTAATGAAAAACTGTTTTTT. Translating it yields CASTETPSTNEKLFF.

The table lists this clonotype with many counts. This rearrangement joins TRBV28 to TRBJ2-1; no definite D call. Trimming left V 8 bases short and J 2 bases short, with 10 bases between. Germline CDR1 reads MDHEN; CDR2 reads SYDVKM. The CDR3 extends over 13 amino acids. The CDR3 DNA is TGTGCCAGCTCATCCTCACCCTACAATGAGCAGTTCTTC. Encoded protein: CASSSSPYNEQFF.

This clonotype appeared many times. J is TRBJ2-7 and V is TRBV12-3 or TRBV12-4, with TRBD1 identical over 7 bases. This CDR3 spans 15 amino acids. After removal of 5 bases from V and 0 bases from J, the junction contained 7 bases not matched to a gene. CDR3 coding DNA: TGTGCCAGCAGTCCGCCGGGACAGAGCTCCTACGAGCAGTACTTC. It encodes CASSPPGQSSYEQYF.

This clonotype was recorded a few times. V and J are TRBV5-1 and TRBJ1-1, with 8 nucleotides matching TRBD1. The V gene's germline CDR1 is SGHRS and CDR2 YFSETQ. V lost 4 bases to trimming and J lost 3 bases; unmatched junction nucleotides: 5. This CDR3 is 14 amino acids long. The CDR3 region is CASSLDRVDTEAFF. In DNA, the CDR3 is TGCGCCAGCAGCCTGGACAGGGTCGACACTGAAGCTTTCTTT.

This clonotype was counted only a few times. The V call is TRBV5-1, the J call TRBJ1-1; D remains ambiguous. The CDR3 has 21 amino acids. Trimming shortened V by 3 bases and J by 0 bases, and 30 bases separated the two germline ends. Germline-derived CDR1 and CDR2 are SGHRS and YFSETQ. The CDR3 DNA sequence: TGCGCCAGCAGCTCGGCCAGGTTTTCCGCCAACCCCCGGACGATGAACACTGAAGCTTTCTTT. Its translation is CASSSARFSANPRTMNTEAFF. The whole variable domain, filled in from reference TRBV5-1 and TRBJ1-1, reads KAGVTQTPRYLIKTRGQQVTLSCSPISGHRSVSWYQQTPGQGLQFLFEYFSETQRNKGNFPGRFSGRQFSNSRSEMNVSTLELGDSALYLCASSSARFSANPRTMNTEAFFGQGTRLTVV.

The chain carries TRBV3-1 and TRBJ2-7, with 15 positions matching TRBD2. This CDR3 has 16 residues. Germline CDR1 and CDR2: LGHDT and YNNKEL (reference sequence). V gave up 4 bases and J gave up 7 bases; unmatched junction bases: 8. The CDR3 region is CASSPRTSGREREQYF. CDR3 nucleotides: TGTGCCAGCAGCCCCCGGACTAGCGGGAGGGAAAGGGAGCAGTACTTC.

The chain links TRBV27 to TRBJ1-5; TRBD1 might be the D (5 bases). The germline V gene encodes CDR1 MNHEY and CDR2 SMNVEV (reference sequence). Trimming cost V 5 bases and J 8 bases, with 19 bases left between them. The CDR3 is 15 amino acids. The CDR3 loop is CASSPGATGVEPQHF. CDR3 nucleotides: TGTGCCAGCAGTCCTGGCGCTACAGGAGTGGAGCCCCAGCATTTT.

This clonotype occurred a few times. As DNA, the CDR3 is TGCAGCGCCTCAGTGAACACTGAAGCTTTCTTT. Amino acids: CSASVNTEAFF. This chain uses TRBV29-1 with TRBJ1-1; D remains ambiguous. The CDR3 is 11 residues long. V was clipped by 7 bases and J by 0 bases, with 6 bases between them. Germline values: CDR1 SQVTM, CDR2 ANQGSEA.

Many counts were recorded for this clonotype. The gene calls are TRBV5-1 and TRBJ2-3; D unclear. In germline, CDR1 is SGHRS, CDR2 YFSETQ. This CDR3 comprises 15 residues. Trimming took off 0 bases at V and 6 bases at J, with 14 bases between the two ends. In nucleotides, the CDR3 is TGCGCCAGCAGCTTGGGGGCCTCCTATGGGGATACGCAGTATTTT. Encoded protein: CASSLGASYGDTQYF.

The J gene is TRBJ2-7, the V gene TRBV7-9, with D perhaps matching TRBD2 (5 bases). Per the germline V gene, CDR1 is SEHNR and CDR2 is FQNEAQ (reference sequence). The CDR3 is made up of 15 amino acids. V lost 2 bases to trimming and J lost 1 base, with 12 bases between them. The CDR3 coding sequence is TGTGCCAGCAGCTTACAGGTTAAGCGGTCCTACGAGCAGTACTTC. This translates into CASSLQVKRSYEQYF.

The CDR3 DNA follows: TGTGCCAGCAGTTTTAGGGGAGGCTCTGGGGCCAACGTCCTGACTTTC. Its protein product is CASSFRGGSGANVLTF. V and J are TRBV12-3 or TRBV12-4 and TRBJ2-6; D may be TRBD2 (6 bases). The CDR3 has 16 residues. Trimming shortened V by 3 bases and J by 0 bases, and 9 bases separated the two germline ends.

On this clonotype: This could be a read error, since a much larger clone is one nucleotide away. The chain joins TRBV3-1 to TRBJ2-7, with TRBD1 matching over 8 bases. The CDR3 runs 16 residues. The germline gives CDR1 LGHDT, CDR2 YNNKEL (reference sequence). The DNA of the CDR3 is TGTGCCAGCAGCCAAGTCCGGACAGGGCCGTCCTACGAGCAGCACTTC. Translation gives CASSQVRTGPSYEQHF.

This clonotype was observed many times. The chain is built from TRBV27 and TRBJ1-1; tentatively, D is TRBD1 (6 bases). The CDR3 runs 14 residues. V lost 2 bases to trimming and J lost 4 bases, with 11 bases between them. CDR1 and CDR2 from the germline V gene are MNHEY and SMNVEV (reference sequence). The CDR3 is CASSLRGAPTEAFF. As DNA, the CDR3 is TGTGCCAGCAGTTTACGGGGGGCGCCCACTGAAGCTTTCTTT.

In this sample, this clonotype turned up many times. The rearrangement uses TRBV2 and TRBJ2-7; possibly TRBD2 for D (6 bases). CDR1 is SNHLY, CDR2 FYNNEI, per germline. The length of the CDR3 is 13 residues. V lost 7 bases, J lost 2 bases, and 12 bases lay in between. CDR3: CASTMGLPYEQYF. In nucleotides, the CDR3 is TGTGCCAGCACCATGGGACTTCCCTACGAGCAGTACTTC.

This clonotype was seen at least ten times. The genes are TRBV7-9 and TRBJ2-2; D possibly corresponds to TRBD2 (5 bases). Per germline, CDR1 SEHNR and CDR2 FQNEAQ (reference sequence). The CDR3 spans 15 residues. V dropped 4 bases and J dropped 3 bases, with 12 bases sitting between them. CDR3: CASSSEREHTGELFF. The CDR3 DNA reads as TGTGCCAGCAGCTCGGAGAGGGAGCACACCGGGGAGCTGTTTTTT.

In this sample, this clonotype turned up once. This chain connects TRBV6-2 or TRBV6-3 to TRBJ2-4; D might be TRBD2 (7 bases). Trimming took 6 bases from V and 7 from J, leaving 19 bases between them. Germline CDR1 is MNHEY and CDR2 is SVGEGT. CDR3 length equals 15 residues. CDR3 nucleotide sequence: TGTGCCAGCAGCGTAGGGGGAAGCGGGGAGAACATTCAGTACTTC. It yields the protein CASSVGGSGENIQYF.

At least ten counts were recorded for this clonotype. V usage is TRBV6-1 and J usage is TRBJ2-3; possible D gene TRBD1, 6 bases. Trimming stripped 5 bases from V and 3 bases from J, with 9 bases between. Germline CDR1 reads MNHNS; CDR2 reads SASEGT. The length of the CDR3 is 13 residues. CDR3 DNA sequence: TGTGCCAGCAGTCACGGGACAACAGATACGCAGTATTTT. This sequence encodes CASSHGTTDTQYF.

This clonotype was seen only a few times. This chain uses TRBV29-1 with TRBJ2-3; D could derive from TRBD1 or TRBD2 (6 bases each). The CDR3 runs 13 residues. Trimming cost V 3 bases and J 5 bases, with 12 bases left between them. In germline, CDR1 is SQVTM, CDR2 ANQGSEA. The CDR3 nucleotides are TGCAGCGTTGAGGGGGGCGCGGGAGATACGCAGTATTTT. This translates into CSVEGGAGDTQYF.

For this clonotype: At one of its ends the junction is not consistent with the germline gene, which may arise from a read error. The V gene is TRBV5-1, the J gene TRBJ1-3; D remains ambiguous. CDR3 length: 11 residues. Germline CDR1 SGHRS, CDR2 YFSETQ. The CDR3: CASSLGRVSHF. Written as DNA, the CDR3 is TGTGCCAGCAGCTTGGGTAGAGTCTCTCATTTT.